This passage covers 13 T cell receptor beta chains from one sample sequenced in a study of T cell changes during pregnancy in multiple sclerosis. Produced via immunoSEQ multiplex PCR; TCRdb's table is partial and in-frame only. The data contain around 63,000 clones, roughly nine tenths of them seen just once; the ten biggest clones take up 1% to 1.5%. The sample consisted of peripheral blood, taken after pregnancy. These receptors originate from a female donor in good health, enrolled as a control in a pregnancy study.

This clone was seen only once. The chain carries TRBV6-1 and TRBJ1-3; D remains unclear. The CDR3 loop spans 17 amino acids. Trimming removed 0 bases at V and 4 bases at J, with 16 bases between. CDR1 is MNHNS, CDR2 SASEGT, per germline. The CDR3 spells CASSEARASRSGNTIYF. CDR3 bases: TGTGCCAGCAGTGAAGCGCGAGCCTCCAGGTCGGGAAACACCATATATTTT.

This sequence joins TRBV4-3 and TRBJ1-2; D gene unclear. CDR1 and CDR2 from the germline V gene are LGHNA and YSLEER. Between the trimmed V and J ends, which lost 2 bases and 2 bases, there was a span of 24 bases. The CDR3 is made up of 19 amino acids. CDR3 in amino acids: CASSQNPAPTGGSNYGYTF. The CDR3 DNA follows: TGCGCCAGCAGCCAAAACCCGGCCCCCACGGGAGGGTCCAACTATGGCTACACCTTC.

The table lists this clone with a count of one. The chain carries TRBV7-8 and TRBJ1-5; 9 bases fit TRBD1. This CDR3 region has 17 residues. Germline V gene sequence: CDR1 SGHVS, CDR2 FQNEAQ. The junction had 14 bases not matched to a gene; V was cut back by 4 bases and J by 7 bases. The CDR3 DNA reads TGTGCCAGCAGCTCTACCAAGCCGGGACAGGGTCCGCAGCCCCAGCATTTT. Its protein product is CASSSTKPGQGPQPQHF.

V usage is TRBV11-3 and J usage is TRBJ2-3; 9 bases are shared with TRBD1. The junction had 4 bases not matched to a gene; V was cut back by 8 bases and J by 1 base. The CDR3 runs to 14 residues. Germline V gene lookup returns CDR1 SGHNT and CDR2 YENEEA. The CDR3 sequence is CASSRTGGTDTQYF. The CDR3 DNA follows: TGTGCCAGCTCAAGGACAGGGGGCACAGATACGCAGTATTTT.

About this clone: This same CDR3 is encoded by further DNA sequences in the sample. V and J are TRBV27 and TRBJ2-7; D is ambiguous. This CDR3 region has 13 residues. V lost 2 bases to trimming and J lost 1 base, with 6 bases between them. Germline values: CDR1 MNHEY, CDR2 SMNVEV (reference sequence). CDR3 DNA: TGTGCCAGCAGTTTAGGGCAATCCTACGAGCAGTACTTC. This encodes CASSLGQSYEQYF.

The V gene is TRBV10-3, the J gene TRBJ1-4; D is unclear. CDR3 length equals 15 residues. The germline CDR1 and CDR2 sequences are ENHRY and SYGVKD. Deletions cut 6 bases from V and 7 bases from J, with 18 bases between. The CDR3 sequence: CAIRDSGAKGEKLFF. As DNA, the CDR3 is TGTGCCATCAGGGATTCGGGAGCCAAGGGTGAAAAACTGTTTTTT.

This chain uses TRBV2 with TRBJ1-4, with D tentatively TRBD1 (6 bases). The ends were cut back, 11 bases at V and 8 bases at J, with 18 bases in the middle. The V gene's germline CDR1 is SNHLY and CDR2 FYNNEI. The CDR3 totals 13 residues. CDR3 sequence (DNA): TGTGCCGAACAGGGTTCCCGCGGGGAAAAACTGTTTTTT. Amino acid sequence: CAEQGSRGEKLFF.

The chain carries TRBV27 and TRBJ2-1, with D tentatively TRBD1 (6 bases). The CDR3 totals 14 residues. V was cut by 3 bases and J by 8 bases, with 14 bases left in between. Germline CDR1 and CDR2: MNHEY and SMNVEV (reference sequence). The CDR3, as DNA: TGTGCCAGCAGTTTGATCCGGGACAACCATGAGCAGTTCTTC. This gives the protein CASSLIRDNHEQFF.

The sample holds one count of this clone. The V and J genes are TRBV4-3 and TRBJ2-7, with 9 positions matching TRBD1. The germline V gene has CDR1 LGHNA and CDR2 YSLEER. CDR3 size: 16 residues. V shed 0 bases and J 6 bases; nucleotides not matched to a gene: 9. The CDR3 region has the DNA TGCGCCAGCAGCCAAGAAGTAAAGACAGGGGGAGGCGAGCAGTACTTC. This codes for CASSQEVKTGGGEQYF.

The chain recombines TRBV2 with TRBJ2-1; perhaps TRBD1 as D (7 bases). Germline V gene lookup returns CDR1 SNHLY and CDR2 FYNNEI. This CDR3 has 14 residues. V shed 0 bases and J shed 12 bases, with 15 bases lying between them. Here the CDR3 reads CASSEAPSGGLQFF. CDR3 coding DNA: TGTGCCAGCAGTGAAGCCCCCTCAGGGGGGCTGCAGTTCTTC.

V usage is TRBV27 and J usage is TRBJ2-7; D perhaps matches TRBD1 (5 bases). The CDR3 runs to 13 residues. Germline V gene data show CDR1 as MNHEY and CDR2 as SMNVEV (reference sequence). Deletions cut 4 bases from V and 2 bases from J, with 9 bases between. In nucleotides, the CDR3 is TGTGCCAGCAGTTCAGGGTTGCCCTACGAGCAGTACTTC. The encoded protein is CASSSGLPYEQYF.

This chain uses TRBV7-2 with TRBJ1-3, with D possibly matching TRBD1 (6 bases). The V end was cut by 4 bases, the J end by 4 bases, with 17 bases between. Germline V gene sequence: CDR1 SGHTA, CDR2 FQGNSA. The CDR3 is 16 residues long. The CDR3 coding sequence is TGTGCCAGCAGCTCCCTGGGGGGGGGCAGGGGAAACACCATATATTTT. Protein: CASSSLGGGRGNTIYF.

The chain joins TRBV14 to TRBJ2-7; 11 nucleotides line up with TRBD1. V was clipped by 3 bases and J by 3 bases; unmatched bases: 7. Germline-derived CDR1 and CDR2 are SGHDN and FVKESK. This CDR3 contains 16 residues. The CDR3 reads CASSQLPGQGVYEQYF. The CDR3, as DNA: TGTGCCAGCAGCCAGCTACCGGGACAGGGGGTCTACGAGCAGTACTTC.